The 22 T cell receptor beta chains in this list originate from one sample, sequenced in a study of blood T cell repertoires in COVID-19. The table came from immunoSEQ multiplex PCR; TCRdb's copy has only in-frame clones and leaves some out. The sample shows roughly 180,000 clones, around 85% of them seen only once. What was sequenced was peripheral blood. The receptors derive from a man in his 60s who had recovered from COVID-19.

V usage is TRBV15 and J usage is TRBJ1-2; the match to TRBD1 covers 10 bases. This CDR3 contains 15 residues. J was trimmed by 7 bases and V by 3 bases; bases with no gene match: 8. CDR1 LNHNV and CDR2 YYDKDF come from the germline V gene (reference sequence). The CDR3 sequence is CATSRKGTGVSGYTF. The CDR3 region has the DNA TGTGCCACCAGCAGGAAAGGGACAGGGGTCTCTGGCTACACCTTC.

The gene calls are TRBV19 and TRBJ1-6; TRBD1 agrees at 9 bases. Germline CDR1 and CDR2: LNHDA and SQIVND (reference sequence). This CDR3 is 16 amino acids long. With V trimmed by 3 bases and J by 8 bases, 8 bases remained unmatched. The CDR3 DNA is TGTGCCAGTAGTATTAGGACAGGGGTAGAATATTCACCCCTCCACTTT. The encoded protein is CASSIRTGVEYSPLHF.

The rearrangement joins TRBV19 to TRBJ2-7; 10 bases align to TRBD1. Germline-derived CDR1 and CDR2 are LNHDA and SQIVND (reference sequence). The J segment lost 5 bases and the V segment lost 3 bases, leaving 1 base of the junction unmatched. The CDR3 loop spans 13 amino acids. The CDR3 sequence is CASSIGTGDEQYF. The CDR3 DNA reads as TGTGCCAGTAGTATCGGGACAGGGGACGAGCAGTACTTC.

A word on this clone: Other DNA sequences in this sample translate to the same CDR3. The V call is TRBV7-9, the J call TRBJ1-4; D might be TRBD1 (5 bases). With 2 bases removed from V and 6 bases from J, the gap between germline ends came to 7 bases. Germline CDR1 and CDR2: SEHNR and FQNEAQ (reference sequence). CDR3 length: 13 residues. The CDR3 loop is CASSLTGDEKLFF. For the CDR3, the DNA is TGTGCCAGCAGCTTAACGGGGGATGAAAAACTGTTTTTT.

This clone showed up just once. The V and J genes are TRBV18 and TRBJ1-1; D unclear. Germline CDR1 KGHSH, CDR2 LQKENI. There are 15 residues in the CDR3. V lost 4 bases to trimming and J lost 2 bases, with 14 bases between them. The CDR3 nucleotides read TGTGCCAGCTCACTTGGCGGGAGAGGAAACACTGAAGCTTTCTTT. Translation gives CASSLGGRGNTEAFF.

The V and J genes are TRBV6-1 and TRBJ2-7; 12 bases fit TRBD2. The CDR3 extends over 12 amino acids. Looked up from germline, CDR1 is MNHNS and CDR2 is SASEGT. V lost 3 bases to trimming and J lost 12 bases; unmatched junction nucleotides: 3. The CDR3 here is CASSDLAGGLYF. CDR3 DNA: TGTGCCAGCAGTGACCTAGCGGGGGGGCTGTACTTC.

The chain carries TRBV6-2 or TRBV6-3 and TRBJ2-5; a weak D match, TRBD2 (7 bases). Germline V gene lookup returns CDR1 MNHEY and CDR2 SVGEGT. V lost 5 bases and J lost 4, with 14 bases in between. This CDR3 is 14 amino acids long. The CDR3 is CASSRGGPRETQYF. The CDR3 region has the DNA TGTGCCAGCAGTAGGGGGGGCCCGCGAGAGACCCAGTACTTC.

This clone has more than one count but fewer than ten. The V call is TRBV2, the J call TRBJ1-2; no clear D. V was pared by 5 bases and J by 3 bases, with 10 bases between. The CDR3 has 13 residues. The germline V gene has CDR1 SNHLY and CDR2 FYNNEI. The DNA of the CDR3 is TGTGCCAGCAGTCCCGGGAGGGACTATGGCTACACCTTC. Residues: CASSPGRDYGYTF. Full variable domain (missing parts from reference TRBV2 and TRBJ1-2): EPEVTQTPSHQVTQMGQEVILRCVPISNHLYFYWYRQILGQKVEFLVSFYNNEISEKSEIFDDQFSVERPDGSNFTLKIRSTKLEDSAMYFCASSPGRDYGYTFGSGTRLTVV.

The gene calls are TRBV6-5 and TRBJ1-2; weak D call: TRBD1 (6 bases). This CDR3 is 14 amino acids long. Germline V gives CDR1 MNHEY, CDR2 SVGAGI. Trimming pared 6 bases from V and 2 bases from J, leaving 13 bases between. The CDR3 region is CASRLDRSNYGYTF. The CDR3 nucleotides read TGTGCCAGCAGGTTAGACAGGTCCAACTATGGCTACACCTTC.

As regards this clone: The same CDR3 is also encoded by other DNA sequences in this sample. The genes are TRBV7-2 and TRBJ2-6, with 9 bases identical to TRBD1. Germline V gives CDR1 SGHTA, CDR2 FQGNSA. Losses at the gene ends were 1 base for V and 0 bases for J; bases not matched to a gene: 4. CDR3 length: 18 residues. The CDR3 DNA follows: TGTGCCAGCAGCTTAGTGACAGGGGGAATCTCTGGGGCCAACGTCCTGACTTTC. Residues: CASSLVTGGISGANVLTF.

The rearrangement uses TRBV7-9 and TRBJ1-6; D is undetermined. Trimming removed 3 bases at V and 10 bases at J, with 4 bases between. In germline, CDR1 is SEHNR, CDR2 FQNEAQ (reference sequence). The CDR3 consists of 11 residues. The CDR3 spells CASSLSSPLHF. CDR3 DNA: TGTGCCAGCAGCTTGTCGTCACCCCTCCACTTT.

The V and J genes are TRBV19 and TRBJ1-2; 9 nucleotides agree with TRBD1. The germline CDR1 and CDR2 sequences are LNHDA and SQIVND (reference sequence). V dropped 6 bases and J dropped 3; count of bases not matched to a gene: 5. CDR3 length equals 14 residues. CDR3 nucleotides: TGTGCCAGTAGCGGCGACAGGGGGTACTATGGCTACACCTTC. Amino acids: CASSGDRGYYGYTF.

In this sample, this clone turned up once. This rearrangement joins TRBV24-1 to TRBJ2-7, with 8 nucleotides matching TRBD1. Germline lookup yields CDR1 KGHDR and CDR2 SFDVKD. J gave up 0 bases and V 2 bases, and 5 bases lay outside the gene matches. The CDR3 sequence is 16 residues long. For the CDR3, the DNA is TGTGCCACCAGTGATTCGGCAGGGGGCTTCTCCTACGAGCAGTACTTC. Protein product: CATSDSAGGFSYEQYF.

This clone came up once. V usage is TRBV18 and J usage is TRBJ2-7; D may be TRBD2 (5 bases). V gave up 3 bases and J gave up 3 bases, with 9 bases separating them. The CDR3 is 13 amino acids. Per germline, CDR1 KGHSH and CDR2 LQKENI. The CDR3 DNA reads TGTGCCAGCTCACCGTACGGGGACTACGAGCAGTACTTC. Encoded protein: CASSPYGDYEQYF.

The chain combines TRBV5-1 with TRBJ1-2; D is possibly TRBD1 (5 bases). V was pared by 2 bases and J by 7 bases, with 18 bases between. CDR3 length equals 15 residues. Per germline, CDR1 SGHRS and CDR2 YFSETQ. The CDR3 DNA follows: TGCGCCAGCAGCTTACTCGGGGCGCGGGGAAGTGGCTACACCTTC. Encoded protein: CASSLLGARGSGYTF.

V and J are TRBV24-1 and TRBJ2-7; D is uncertain. CDR1 KGHDR and CDR2 SFDVKD come from the germline V gene. This CDR3 region has 14 residues. V dropped 4 bases and J dropped 7 bases, with 16 bases sitting between them. CDR3 amino acids: CATSDRPGILEQYF. The DNA for the CDR3 is TGTGCCACCAGTGACCGCCCAGGTATTTTGGAGCAGTACTTC.

The genes are TRBV9 and TRBJ1-4, with D possibly being TRBD1 (6 bases). The CDR3 is made up of 14 amino acids. Trimming removed 2 bases from V and 3 bases from J, with 8 bases in between. Looked up from germline, CDR1 is SGDLS and CDR2 is YYNGEE. The CDR3 loop is CASSVGQPNEKLFF. CDR3 bases: TGTGCCAGCAGCGTCGGACAGCCTAATGAAAAACTGTTTTTT.

This chain links TRBV14 with TRBJ2-2; D remains unclear. The CDR3 extends over 15 amino acids. Trimming pared 0 bases from V and 3 bases from J, leaving 8 bases between. Germline CDR1 reads SGHDN; CDR2 reads FVKESK. CDR3 sequence: CASSQENRYTGELFF. Here the CDR3 DNA reads TGTGCCAGCAGCCAAGAGAACCGGTACACCGGGGAGCTGTTTTTT.

The table lists this clone with a few counts. The chain joins TRBV27 to TRBJ1-4; tentatively, D is TRBD1 (6 bases). CDR1 MNHEY and CDR2 SMNVEV come from the germline V gene (reference sequence). The ends were cut back, 5 bases at V and 11 bases at J, with 18 bases in the middle. The CDR3 sequence is 14 residues long. CDR3 in DNA: TGTGCCAGCAGTCCAGGGGTTGACGGCTGGAAACTGTTTTTT. It specifies CASSPGVDGWKLFF.

This clone is deemed medium-sized. V gene TRBV7-2 combines with J gene TRBJ1-6; 8 nucleotides align to TRBD1. The CDR3 totals 17 residues. The J segment lost 4 bases and the V segment lost 4 bases, leaving 9 bases of the junction unmatched. Germline CDR1 reads SGHTA; CDR2 reads FQGNSA. DNA for the CDR3: TGTGCCAGCAGCTCTATCCGGGACAGGCTGTATAATTCACCCCTCCACTTT. Translation: CASSSIRDRLYNSPLHF.

With regard to this clone: At the DNA level, this CDR3 is encoded by other sequences in the same sample as well. The rearrangement uses TRBV18 and TRBJ1-2; no clear D gene. Trimming removed 2 bases from V and 6 bases from J, with 4 bases in between. The CDR3 runs to 11 residues. The germline CDR1 and CDR2 sequences are KGHSH and LQKENI. Here the CDR3 DNA reads TGTGCCAGCTCACCATCGGATGGCTACACCTTC. Encoded protein: CASSPSDGYTF. Variable domain in full (rest from reference TRBV18 and TRBJ1-2): NAGVMQNPRHLVRRRGQEARLRCSPMKGHSHVYWYRQLPEEGLKFMVYLQKENIIDESGMPKERFSAEFPKEGPSILRIQQVVRGDSAAYFCASSPSDGYTFGSGTRLTVV.

The chain couples TRBV2 to TRBJ2-2; perhaps TRBD2 as D (5 bases). Germline-derived CDR1 and CDR2 are SNHLY and FYNNEI. This CDR3 has 12 residues. Trimming left V 4 bases short and J 6 bases short, with 6 bases between. The CDR3 bases are TGTGCCAGCAGTGGGCGGGCCGGGGAGCTGTTTTTT. This encodes CASSGRAGELFF. Full variable domain (remainder filled in from reference TRBV2 and TRBJ2-2): EPEVTQTPSHQVTQMGQEVILRCVPISNHLYFYWYRQILGQKVEFLVSFYNNEISEKSEIFDDQFSVERPDGSNFTLKIRSTKLEDSAMYFCASSGRAGELFFGEGSRLTVL.